This section outlines one T cell receptor (beta chain) sequence together with its context. TRB rearrangements spanning V, D and J were amplified using mixed TRB-A/B primers. TCRdb reprocessed the multiplex PCR reads with MiXCR, giving one entry per CDR3 protein. This sample has some 3,400 distinct CDR3 sequences; around a third occur once, and the top ten carry over 45%. This entry belongs to a study of T cell repertoires in aging, cancer and after chemotherapy. TCR beta rearrangements were amplified from peripheral blood genomic DNA. Germline values: CDR1 ENHRY, CDR2 SYGVKD. CDR3 length: 12 amino acids. V lost 9 bases and J lost 7, with 12 bases in between.

Sequenced sample: blood. The V gene is TRBV10-3, the J gene TRBJ2-2; TRBD1 might be the D (5 bases). This TCR was sampled from a human donor in good health. CDR3 coding DNA: TGTGCCATTAGGCAGGGCGACGGGGAGCTGTTTTTT. Encoded protein: CAIRQGDGELFF.